One and the same sample provided the 21 T cell receptor beta chains below, sequenced in a study of blood T cell repertoires in COVID-19. The repertoire was sequenced with immunoSEQ multiplex PCR; TCRdb's copy has only in-frame clones and lacks some. In the table there are about 370,000 clones, roughly 90% of which are singletons. Sample: peripheral blood. These receptors were collected from a woman aged 25 to 45 with COVID-19, enrolled during active disease.

This clone was detected a few times. The chain uses TRBV4-1 and TRBJ2-7; 7 bases match TRBD1. Looked up from germline, CDR1 is MGHRA and CDR2 is YSYEKL. The CDR3 covers 15 residues. J was trimmed by 3 bases and V by 0 bases; bases with no gene match: 5. The CDR3 sequence: CASSQDSNRGYEQYV. CDR3 bases: TGCGCCAGCAGCCAAGATTCCAACAGGGGCTACGAGCAGTACGTC.

The genes are TRBV27 and TRBJ1-2, with 7 bases lining up with TRBD1. CDR1 and CDR2 (germline): MNHEY, SMNVEV (reference sequence). The trim removed 0 bases at V and 4 bases at J, leaving 2 bases unmatched. The CDR3 is 14 amino acids. Here the CDR3 reads CASSLSTGIYGYTF. The CDR3 DNA follows: TGTGCCAGCAGTTTATCGACAGGGATCTATGGCTACACCTTC.

This clone was seen many times. V gene TRBV30 combines with J gene TRBJ1-1; D gene uncertain. The CDR3 totals 13 residues. Trimming took off 1 base at V and 4 bases at J, with 10 bases between the two ends. The germline V gene encodes CDR1 GTSNPN and CDR2 SVGIG (reference sequence). The chain's CDR3 is CAWSAQSGTEAFF. CDR3 in DNA: TGTGCCTGGAGTGCCCAGTCTGGCACTGAAGCTTTCTTT.

This chain joins TRBV12-3 or TRBV12-4 and TRBJ2-1, with D unresolved. The CDR3 contains 11 residues. V lost 5 bases, J lost 8 bases, and 7 bases lay in between. The CDR3 sequence is CASSPLYEQFF. In DNA form, the CDR3 reads TGTGCCAGCAGTCCACTTTATGAGCAGTTCTTC.

The chain employs TRBV19 and TRBJ2-5; D possibly corresponds to TRBD1 (5 bases). Looked up from germline, CDR1 is LNHDA and CDR2 is SQIVND (reference sequence). Trimming took off 3 bases at V and 4 bases at J, with 9 bases between the two ends. CDR3 size: 13 residues. CDR3 nucleotides: TGTGCCAGTAGTATGAATAGGGGAGAGACCCAGTACTTC. It encodes CASSMNRGETQYF.

The rearrangement links TRBV5-4 to TRBJ2-7; TRBD1 is a possible D gene (7 bases). Deletions cut 0 bases from V and 5 bases from J, with 15 bases between. Germline V gene data show CDR1 as SGHNT and CDR2 as YYREEE (reference sequence). The CDR3 contains 15 residues. Here the CDR3 reads CASSLGRGLGDEQYF. The CDR3 DNA follows: TGTGCCAGCAGCTTGGGGAGGGGGCTCGGGGACGAGCAGTACTTC.

The chain couples TRBV10-2 to TRBJ2-1; a weak D match, TRBD2 (5 bases). CDR1 WSHSY and CDR2 SAAADI come from the germline V gene. This CDR3 has 13 residues. Trimming cost V 9 bases and J 2 bases, with 11 bases left between them. The DNA for the CDR3 is TGCGCCAGTGGACTCGACGCCTACAATGAGCAGTTCTTC. Translated, it gives CASGLDAYNEQFF.

This chain connects TRBV11-3 to TRBJ2-3, with TRBD2 matching over 7 bases. This CDR3 comprises 15 residues. The germline V gene encodes CDR1 SGHNT and CDR2 YENEEA. V lost 4 bases to trimming and J lost 4 bases; unmatched junction nucleotides: 8. Here the CDR3 DNA reads TGTGCCAGCAGCTCACTAAAGGGAGGGGCAGATACGCAGTATTTT. Its protein product is CASSSLKGGADTQYF.

This sequence joins TRBV5-1 and TRBJ2-3, with 10 bases matching TRBD2. The CDR3 has 15 residues. The V gene's germline CDR1 is SGHRS and CDR2 YFSETQ. The trim removed 2 bases at V and 2 bases at J, leaving 2 bases unmatched. DNA of the CDR3: TGCGCCAGCAGCTTTAGCGGGGGGTACACAGATACGCAGTATTTT. This translates into CASSFSGGYTDTQYF.

This CDR3 is CASSIPGSGANVLTF. The CDR3 DNA is TGTGCCAGTAGTATCCCCGGCTCTGGGGCCAACGTCCTGACTTTC. J is TRBJ2-6 and V is TRBV19; D call uncertain. This CDR3 is 15 amino acids long. Germline-derived CDR1 and CDR2 are LNHDA and SQIVND (reference sequence). The V end lost 3 bases, the J end lost 0 bases, and 6 bases lay between the germline ends.

The rearrangement joins TRBV27 to TRBJ2-6, with D possibly being TRBD1 (6 bases). CDR1 is MNHEY, CDR2 SMNVEV, per germline (reference sequence). There are 16 residues in the CDR3. The V end was cut by 5 bases, the J end by 0 bases, with 11 bases between. CDR3 sequence reads: CASSMTGSSGANVLTF. CDR3 coding DNA: TGTGCCAGCAGTATGACAGGAAGCTCTGGGGCCAACGTCCTGACTTTC.

The count of this clone is one. V and J are TRBV7-2 and TRBJ2-7; 9 bases align to TRBD1. Trimming took 1 base from V and 2 from J; bases not matched to a gene: 15. This CDR3 has 19 amino acids. CDR1 and CDR2 from the germline V gene are SGHTA and FQGNSA. The CDR3 DNA sequence: TGTGCCAGCAGCTTAGTACATTTCCGGGGACAGGGCCGCACCTACGAGCAGTACTTC. Protein product: CASSLVHFRGQGRTYEQYF.

V is TRBV19 and J is TRBJ2-5, with 10 bases aligning to TRBD2. After removal of 4 bases from V and 2 bases from J, the junction contained 1 base not matched to a gene. The CDR3 spans 14 residues. From germline, CDR1 is LNHDA and CDR2 SQIVND (reference sequence). CDR3 in DNA: TGTGCCAGTAGTAAAGCGGGGGGGCAAGAGACCCAGTACTTC. As protein: CASSKAGGQETQYF.

This chain uses TRBV2 with TRBJ2-7; 10 nucleotides align to TRBD2. V was clipped by 5 bases and J by 1 base; unmatched bases: 2. The CDR3 loop spans 14 amino acids. From germline, CDR1 is SNHLY and CDR2 FYNNEI. CDR3 sequence reads: CASSPLAGSYEQYF. The CDR3, as DNA: TGTGCCAGCAGTCCACTAGCGGGATCCTACGAGCAGTACTTC. The whole variable domain, filled in from reference TRBV2 and TRBJ2-7, reads EPEVTQTPSHQVTQMGQEVILRCVPISNHLYFYWYRQILGQKVEFLVSFYNNEISEKSEIFDDQFSVERPDGSNFTLKIRSTKLEDSAMYFCASSPLAGSYEQYFGPGTRLTVT.

This rearrangement joins TRBV18 to TRBJ2-4; 9 nucleotides align to TRBD1. CDR1 is KGHSH, CDR2 LQKENI, per germline. The CDR3 covers 17 residues. J gave up 5 bases and V 2 bases, and 10 bases lay outside the gene matches. CDR3: CASSPGDRAPRENIQYF. Written as DNA, the CDR3 is TGTGCCAGCTCACCAGGGGACAGGGCCCCCCGGGAAAACATTCAGTACTTC.

The chain recombines TRBV10-3 with TRBJ2-1; 9 bases are a match to TRBD1. The junction had 6 bases not matched to a gene; V was cut back by 10 bases and J by 5 bases. This CDR3 is built from 13 residues. Germline V gives CDR1 ENHRY, CDR2 SYGVKD. CDR3 bases: TGTGCCACGCGAGGGACAGGGAACAATGAGCAGTTCTTC. Encoded protein: CATRGTGNNEQFF.

The chain is built from TRBV5-1 and TRBJ2-2; D is possibly TRBD1 (6 bases). CDR1 SGHRS and CDR2 YFSETQ come from the germline V gene. The CDR3 extends over 15 amino acids. Trimming left V 2 bases short and J 3 bases short, with 11 bases between. The CDR3 loop reads CASSFTRGDTGELFF. The CDR3 nucleotides are TGCGCCAGCAGCTTCACCAGGGGTGACACCGGGGAGCTGTTTTTT. Complete variable domain (other parts from reference TRBV5-1 and TRBJ2-2): KAGVTQTPRYLIKTRGQQVTLSCSPISGHRSVSWYQQTPGQGLQFLFEYFSETQRNKGNFPGRFSGRQFSNSRSEMNVSTLELGDSALYLCASSFTRGDTGELFFGEGSRLTVL.

The table lists this clone with a few counts. The V gene is TRBV2, the J gene TRBJ1-6; TRBD1 might be the D (5 bases). V was trimmed by 6 bases and J by 11 bases, leaving 14 bases between them. CDR3 length: 13 amino acids. CDR1 SNHLY and CDR2 FYNNEI come from the germline V gene. Here the CDR3 reads CASRWQGGTPLHF. The CDR3 DNA sequence: TGTGCCAGCAGGTGGCAGGGTGGGACACCCCTCCACTTT.

The chain carries TRBV7-9 and TRBJ2-5; D is perhaps TRBD1 (5 bases). Germline lookup yields CDR1 SEHNR and CDR2 FQNEAQ (reference sequence). This CDR3 comprises 13 residues. Trimming left V 5 bases short and J 7 bases short, with 14 bases between. CDR3 sequence (DNA): TGTGCCAGCAGCGGCAGGGTATTCGGGACCCAGTACTTC. Its protein product is CASSGRVFGTQYF.

This chain links TRBV19 with TRBJ1-1; no firm D call. Per germline, CDR1 LNHDA and CDR2 SQIVND (reference sequence). The CDR3 is made up of 13 amino acids. V lost 3 bases and J lost 11, with 16 bases in between. The CDR3 DNA is TGTGCCAGTAGTATCAGTCCAGAATATAAGGCTTTCTTT. This codes for CASSISPEYKAFF.

The rearrangement joins TRBV5-1 to TRBJ2-5, with 9 bases matching TRBD2. CDR1 is SGHRS and CDR2 is YFSETQ in the germline V gene. After removal of 6 bases from V and 8 bases from J, the junction contained 11 bases not matched to a gene. The length of the CDR3 is 14 residues. The CDR3 DNA sequence: TGCGCCAGCACGACTAGCGGCCCCCCGCTAACCCAGTACTTC. Its protein is CASTTSGPPLTQYF.